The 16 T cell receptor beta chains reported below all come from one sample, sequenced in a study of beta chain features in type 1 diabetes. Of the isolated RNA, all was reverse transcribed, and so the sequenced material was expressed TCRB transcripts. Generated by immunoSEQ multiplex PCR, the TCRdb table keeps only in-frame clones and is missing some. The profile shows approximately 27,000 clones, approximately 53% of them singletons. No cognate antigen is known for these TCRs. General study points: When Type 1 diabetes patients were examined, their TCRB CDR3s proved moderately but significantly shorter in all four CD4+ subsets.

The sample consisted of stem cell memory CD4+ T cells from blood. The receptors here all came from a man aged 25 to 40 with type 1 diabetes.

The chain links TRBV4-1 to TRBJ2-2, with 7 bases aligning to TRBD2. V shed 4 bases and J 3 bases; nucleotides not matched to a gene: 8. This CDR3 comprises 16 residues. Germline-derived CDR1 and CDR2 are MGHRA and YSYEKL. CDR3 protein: CASSRYRDYDTGELFF. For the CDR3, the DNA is TGCGCCAGCAGCCGGTACCGGGACTACGACACCGGGGAGCTGTTTTTT.

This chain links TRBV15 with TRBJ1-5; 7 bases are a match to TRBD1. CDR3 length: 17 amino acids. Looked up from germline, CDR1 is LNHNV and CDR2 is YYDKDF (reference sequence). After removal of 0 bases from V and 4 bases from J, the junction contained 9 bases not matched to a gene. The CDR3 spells CATSRDLTGVGNQPQHF. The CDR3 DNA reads TGTGCCACCAGCAGAGACCTCACAGGGGTAGGGAATCAGCCCCAGCATTTT.

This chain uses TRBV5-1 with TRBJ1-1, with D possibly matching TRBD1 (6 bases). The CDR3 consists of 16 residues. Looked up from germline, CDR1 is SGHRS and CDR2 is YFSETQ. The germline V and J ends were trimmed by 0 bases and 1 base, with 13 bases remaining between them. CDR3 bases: TGCGCCAGCAGCTTGGGGGGAGGGGGACGGAACACTGAAGCTTTCTTT. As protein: CASSLGGGGRNTEAFF.

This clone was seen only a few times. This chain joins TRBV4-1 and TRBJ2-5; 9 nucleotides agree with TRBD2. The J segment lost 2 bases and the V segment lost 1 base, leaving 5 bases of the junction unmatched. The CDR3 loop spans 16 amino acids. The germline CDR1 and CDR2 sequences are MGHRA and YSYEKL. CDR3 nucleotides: TGCGCCAGCAGCCAAGGGGGAGCGGGAGGACAAGAGACCCAGTACTTC. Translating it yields CASSQGGAGGQETQYF.

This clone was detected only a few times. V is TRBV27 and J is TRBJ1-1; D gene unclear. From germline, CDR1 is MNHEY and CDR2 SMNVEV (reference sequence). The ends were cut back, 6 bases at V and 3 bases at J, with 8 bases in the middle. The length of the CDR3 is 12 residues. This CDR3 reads CASSTGYTEAFF. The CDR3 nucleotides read TGTGCCAGCAGCACGGGGTACACTGAAGCTTTCTTT.

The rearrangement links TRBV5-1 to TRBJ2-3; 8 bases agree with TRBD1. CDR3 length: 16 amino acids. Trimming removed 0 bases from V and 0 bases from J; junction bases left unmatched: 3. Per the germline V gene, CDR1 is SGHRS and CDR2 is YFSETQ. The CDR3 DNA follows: TGCGCCAGCAGCTTGGGACAGGGGATAAGCACAGATACGCAGTATTTT. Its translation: CASSLGQGISTDTQYF. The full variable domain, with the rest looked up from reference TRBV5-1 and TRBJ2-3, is KAGVTQTPRYLIKTRGQQVTLSCSPISGHRSVSWYQQTPGQGLQFLFEYFSETQRNKGNFPGRFSGRQFSNSRSEMNVSTLELGDSALYLCASSLGQGISTDTQYFGPGTRLTVL.

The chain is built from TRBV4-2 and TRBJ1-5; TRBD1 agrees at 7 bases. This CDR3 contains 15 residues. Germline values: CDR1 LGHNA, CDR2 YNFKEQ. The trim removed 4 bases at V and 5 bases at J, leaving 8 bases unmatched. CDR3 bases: TGTGCCAGCAGCCGCTCGACAGGGTTTGATCAGCCCCAGCATTTT. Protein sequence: CASSRSTGFDQPQHF.

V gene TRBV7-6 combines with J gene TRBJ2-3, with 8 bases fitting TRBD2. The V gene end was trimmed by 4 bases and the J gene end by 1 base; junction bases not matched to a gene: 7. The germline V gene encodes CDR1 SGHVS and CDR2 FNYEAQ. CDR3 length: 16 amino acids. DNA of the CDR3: TGTGCCAGCAGCTATCGGGGGGGGAAGGGCACAGATACGCAGTATTTT. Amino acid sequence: CASSYRGGKGTDTQYF. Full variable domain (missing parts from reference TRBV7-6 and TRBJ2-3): GAGVSQSPRYKVTKRGQDVALRCDPISGHVSLYWYRQALGQGPEFLTYFNYEAQQDKSGLPNDRFSAERPEGSISTLTIQRTEQRDSAMYRCASSYRGGKGTDTQYFGPGTRLTVL.

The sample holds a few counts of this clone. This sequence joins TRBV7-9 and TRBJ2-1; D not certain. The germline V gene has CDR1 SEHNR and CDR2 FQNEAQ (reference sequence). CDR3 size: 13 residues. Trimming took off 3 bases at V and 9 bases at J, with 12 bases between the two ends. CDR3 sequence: CASSFSSSGEQFF. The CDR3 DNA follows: TGTGCCAGCAGCTTCTCAAGTAGTGGTGAGCAGTTCTTC.

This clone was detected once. This chain's CDR3 is CASSPSGGAQTQYF. The CDR3, as DNA: TGTGCCAGCAGCCCTAGCGGGGGGGCTCAGACCCAGTACTTC. The chain joins TRBV7-2 to TRBJ2-5; 12 bases match TRBD2. V shed 5 bases and J 6 bases; nucleotides not matched to a gene: 4. The CDR3 spans 14 residues. From germline, CDR1 is SGHTA and CDR2 FQGNSA.

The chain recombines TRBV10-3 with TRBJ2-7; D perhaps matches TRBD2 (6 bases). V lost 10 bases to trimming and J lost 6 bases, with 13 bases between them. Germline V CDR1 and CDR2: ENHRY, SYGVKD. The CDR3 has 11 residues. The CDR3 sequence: CATSTGLEQYF. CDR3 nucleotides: TGTGCCACCTCCACGGGACTCGAGCAGTACTTC.

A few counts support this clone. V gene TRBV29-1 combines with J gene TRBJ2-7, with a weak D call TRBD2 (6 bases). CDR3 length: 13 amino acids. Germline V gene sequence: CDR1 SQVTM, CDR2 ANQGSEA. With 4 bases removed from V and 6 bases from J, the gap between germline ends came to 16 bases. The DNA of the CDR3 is TGCAGCGTTGGCCGGGACTCGCCCAGCGAGCAGTACTTC. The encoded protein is CSVGRDSPSEQYF.

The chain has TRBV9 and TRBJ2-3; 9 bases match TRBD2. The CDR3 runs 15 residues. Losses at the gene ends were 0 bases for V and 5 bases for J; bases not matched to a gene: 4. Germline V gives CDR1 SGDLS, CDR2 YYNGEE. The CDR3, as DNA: TGTGCCAGCAGCGTAGTGGGCGGGGGGGGAGATACGCAGTATTTT. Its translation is CASSVVGGGGDTQYF.

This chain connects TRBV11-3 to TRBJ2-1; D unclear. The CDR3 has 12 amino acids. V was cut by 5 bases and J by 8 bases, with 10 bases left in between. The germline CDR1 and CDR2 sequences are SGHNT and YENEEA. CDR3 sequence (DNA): TGTGCCAGCAGCCCTGTGAGTCATGAGCAGTTCTTC. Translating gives CASSPVSHEQFF.

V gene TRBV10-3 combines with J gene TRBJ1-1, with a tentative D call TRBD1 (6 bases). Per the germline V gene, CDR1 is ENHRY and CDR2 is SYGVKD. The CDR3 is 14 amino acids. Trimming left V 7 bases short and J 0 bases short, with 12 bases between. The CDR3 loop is CAIKVQGLNTEAFF. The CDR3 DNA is TGTGCCATCAAAGTACAGGGCTTGAACACTGAAGCTTTCTTT.

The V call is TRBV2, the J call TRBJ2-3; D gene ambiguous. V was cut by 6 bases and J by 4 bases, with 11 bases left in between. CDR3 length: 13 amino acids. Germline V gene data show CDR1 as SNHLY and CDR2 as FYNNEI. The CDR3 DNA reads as TGTGCCAGCAGATCAGAGGCGGCAGATACGCAGTATTTT. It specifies CASRSEAADTQYF.